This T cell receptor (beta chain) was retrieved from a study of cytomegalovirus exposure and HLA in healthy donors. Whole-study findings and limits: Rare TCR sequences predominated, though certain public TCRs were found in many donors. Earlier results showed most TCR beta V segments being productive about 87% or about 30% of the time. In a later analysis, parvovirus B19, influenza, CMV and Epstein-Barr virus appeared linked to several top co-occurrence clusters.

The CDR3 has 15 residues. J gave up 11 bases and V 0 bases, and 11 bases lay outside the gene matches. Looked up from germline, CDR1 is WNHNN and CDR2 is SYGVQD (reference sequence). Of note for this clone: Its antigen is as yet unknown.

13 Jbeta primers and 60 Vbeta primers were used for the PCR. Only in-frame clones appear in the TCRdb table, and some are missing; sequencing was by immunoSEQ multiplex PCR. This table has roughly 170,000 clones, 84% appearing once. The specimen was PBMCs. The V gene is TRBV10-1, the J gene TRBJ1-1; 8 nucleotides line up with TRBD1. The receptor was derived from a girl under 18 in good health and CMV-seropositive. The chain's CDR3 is CASSESTRTGCYAFF. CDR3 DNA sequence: TGCGCCAGCAGTGAGTCGACTCGGACAGGGTGTTACGCTTTCTTT.